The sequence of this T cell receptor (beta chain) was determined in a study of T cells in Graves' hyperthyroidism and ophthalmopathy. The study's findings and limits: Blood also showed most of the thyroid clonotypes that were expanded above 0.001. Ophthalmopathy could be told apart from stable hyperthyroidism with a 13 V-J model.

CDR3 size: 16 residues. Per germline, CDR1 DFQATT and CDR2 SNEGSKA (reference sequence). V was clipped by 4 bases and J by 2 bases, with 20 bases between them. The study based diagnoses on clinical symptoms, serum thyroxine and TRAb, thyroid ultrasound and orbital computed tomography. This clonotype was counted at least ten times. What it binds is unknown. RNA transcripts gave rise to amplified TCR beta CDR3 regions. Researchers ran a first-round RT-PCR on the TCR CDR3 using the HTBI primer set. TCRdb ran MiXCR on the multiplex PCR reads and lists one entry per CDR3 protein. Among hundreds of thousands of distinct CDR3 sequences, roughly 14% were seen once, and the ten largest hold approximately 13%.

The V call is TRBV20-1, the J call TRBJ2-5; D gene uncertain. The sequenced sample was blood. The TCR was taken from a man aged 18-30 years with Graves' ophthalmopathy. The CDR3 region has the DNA TGCAGTGCTACGGGTGGCGGCCTTGGGCTTCAAGAGACCCAGTACTTC. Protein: CSATGGGLGLQETQYF.